This TCR beta chain was recovered during a study of blood T cell repertoires in COVID-19. Study details: Sites in the United States, Italy and Spain provided acute and convalescent COVID-19 samples. The analysed material was cDNA or gDNA that came from T cells, B-cell-depleted T cells, or PBMCs.

Trimming left V 0 bases short and J 6 bases short, with 14 bases between. CDR1 is LNHNV, CDR2 YYDKDF, per germline (reference sequence). This CDR3 contains 16 residues. TCRdb's table, derived via immunoSEQ multiplex PCR, lists solely in-frame clones and lacks some. Among fewer than 350,000 clones listed, about 89% were seen once. The V and J genes are TRBV15 and TRBJ1-4; D gene ambiguous. This clonotype originated in a man in his forties with acute or convalescent COVID-19. Sequencing was carried out using peripheral blood. The CDR3 DNA sequence: TGTGCCACCAGCAGAGATCGAGGCCTGAGGGATGAAAAACTGTTTTTT. Protein: CATSRDRGLRDEKLFF.